This section outlines one T cell receptor beta chain sequence together with its context. Antigen specificity is unknown. The entry originates in a study of OX40 agonist ivuxolimab in advanced cancers. Study results and caveats: In the 0.1 to 3.0 mg/kg range, CD4+ and CD8+ blood T cells had expanded clonally by week 6.

Here immunoSEQ multiplex PCR was the method, and the copy in TCRdb shows in-frame clones only, minus some. The sample has about 120,000 clones; 90% to 95% are singletons. Sequenced material: CD4+ or CD8+ T cells sorted from blood, taken in a trial of the OX40 agonist ivuxolimab. The receptor was isolated from an adult with an advanced solid tumor such as melanoma, head and neck, liver or kidney cancer.

The CDR3 protein is CASSRLARVSGNTIYF. The CDR3 DNA follows: TGTGCCAGCAGCCGGCTAGCTAGGGTATCCGGAAACACCATATATTTT. The chain couples TRBV7-6 to TRBJ1-3; no clear D. Germline lookup yields CDR1 SGHVS and CDR2 FNYEAQ. This CDR3 has 16 amino acids. Trimming left V 5 bases short and J 4 bases short, with 18 bases between. Based on the CDR3 plus reference TRBV7-6 and TRBJ1-3, the full variable domain is GAGVSQSPRYKVTKRGQDVALRCDPISGHVSLYWYRQALGQGPEFLTYFNYEAQQDKSGLPNDRFSAERPEGSISTLTIQRTEQRDSAMYRCASSRLARVSGNTIYFGEGSWLTVV.